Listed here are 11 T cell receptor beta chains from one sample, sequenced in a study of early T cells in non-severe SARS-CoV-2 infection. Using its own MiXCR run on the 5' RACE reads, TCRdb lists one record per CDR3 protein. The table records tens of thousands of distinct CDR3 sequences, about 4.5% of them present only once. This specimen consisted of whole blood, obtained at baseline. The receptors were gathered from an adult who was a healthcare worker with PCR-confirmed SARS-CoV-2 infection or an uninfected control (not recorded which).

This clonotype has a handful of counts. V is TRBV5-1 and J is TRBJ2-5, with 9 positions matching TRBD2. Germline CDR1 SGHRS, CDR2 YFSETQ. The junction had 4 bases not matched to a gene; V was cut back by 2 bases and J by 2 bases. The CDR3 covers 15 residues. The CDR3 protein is CASSFFSGSQETQYF. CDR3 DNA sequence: TGCGCCAGCAGCTTTTTTAGCGGGAGTCAAGAGACCCAGTACTTC.

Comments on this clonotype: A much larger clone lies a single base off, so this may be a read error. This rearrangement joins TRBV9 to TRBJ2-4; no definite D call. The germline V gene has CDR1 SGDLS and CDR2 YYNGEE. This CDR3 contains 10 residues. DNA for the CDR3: TGTGCCAGCAGCGGTGACATTCGGTACTTC. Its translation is CASSGDIRYF.

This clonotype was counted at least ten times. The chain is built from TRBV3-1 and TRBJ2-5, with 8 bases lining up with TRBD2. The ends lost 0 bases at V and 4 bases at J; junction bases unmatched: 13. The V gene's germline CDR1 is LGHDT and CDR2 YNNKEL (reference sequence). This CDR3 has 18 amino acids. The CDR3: CASSQEQPSGLVGETQYF. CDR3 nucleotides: TGTGCCAGCAGCCAAGAACAGCCTAGCGGGTTAGTCGGAGAGACCCAGTACTTC.

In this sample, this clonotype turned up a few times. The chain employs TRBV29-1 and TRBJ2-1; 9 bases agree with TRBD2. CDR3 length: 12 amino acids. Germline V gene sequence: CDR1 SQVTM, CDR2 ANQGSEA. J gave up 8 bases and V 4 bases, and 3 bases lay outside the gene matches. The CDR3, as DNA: TGCAGCGTTGGGCGGGGGGGTGATGAGCAGTTCTTC. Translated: CSVGRGGDEQFF.

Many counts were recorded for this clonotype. CDR3 coding DNA: TGCAGTGCTAGAGGACTAGCGGGAGATGCAGATACGCAGTATTTT. Its translation: CSARGLAGDADTQYF. The chain has TRBV20-1 and TRBJ2-3, with 12 bases that match TRBD2. This CDR3 has 15 amino acids. The junction had 3 bases not matched to a gene; V was cut back by 1 base and J by 4 bases. CDR1 and CDR2 from the germline V gene are DFQATT and SNEGSKA (reference sequence).

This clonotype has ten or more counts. The DNA for the CDR3 is TGTGCCAGCAGCTTAGCGTCCGCCTACGAGCAGTACTTC. Residues: CASSLASAYEQYF. The rearrangement links TRBV7-6 to TRBJ2-7; the D is unclear. From germline, CDR1 is SGHVS and CDR2 FNYEAQ. CDR3 length: 13 amino acids. V was cut by 0 bases and J by 2 bases, with 5 bases left in between.

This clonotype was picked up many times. DNA for the CDR3: TGTGCCAGCAGTGTCCAGGGGTGGGACACCGGGGAGCTGTTTTTT. Amino acids: CASSVQGWDTGELFF. The genes are TRBV12-3 or TRBV12-4 and TRBJ2-2; D perhaps matches TRBD1 (6 bases). Trimming pared 5 bases from V and 3 bases from J, leaving 13 bases between. The CDR3 runs 15 residues.

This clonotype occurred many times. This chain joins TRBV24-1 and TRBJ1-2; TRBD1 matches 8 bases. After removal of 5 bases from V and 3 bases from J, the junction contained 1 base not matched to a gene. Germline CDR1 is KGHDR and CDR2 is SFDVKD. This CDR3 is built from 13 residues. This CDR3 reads CATSGDRHYGYTF. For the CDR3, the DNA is TGTGCCACCAGTGGGGACAGGCACTATGGCTACACCTTC.

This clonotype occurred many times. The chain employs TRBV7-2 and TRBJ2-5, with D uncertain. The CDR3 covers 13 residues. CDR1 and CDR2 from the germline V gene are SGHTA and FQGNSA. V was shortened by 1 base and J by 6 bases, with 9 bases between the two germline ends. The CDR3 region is CASSLEKDQTQYF. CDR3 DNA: TGTGCCAGCAGCTTAGAGAAAGATCAGACCCAGTACTTC.

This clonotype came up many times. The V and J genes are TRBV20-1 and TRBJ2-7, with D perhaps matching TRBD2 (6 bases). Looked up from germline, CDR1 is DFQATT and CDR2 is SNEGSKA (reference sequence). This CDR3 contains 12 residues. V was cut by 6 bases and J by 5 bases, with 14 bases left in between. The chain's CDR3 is CSAAGKFHEQYF. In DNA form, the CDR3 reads TGCAGTGCGGCGGGGAAGTTCCACGAGCAGTACTTC.

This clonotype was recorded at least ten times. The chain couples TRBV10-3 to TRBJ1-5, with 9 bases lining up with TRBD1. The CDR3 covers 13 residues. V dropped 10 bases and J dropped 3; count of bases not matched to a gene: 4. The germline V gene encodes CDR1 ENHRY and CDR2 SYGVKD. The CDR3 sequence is CATRDRDNQPQHF. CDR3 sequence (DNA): TGTGCCACCCGGGACAGGGACAATCAGCCCCAGCATTTT.